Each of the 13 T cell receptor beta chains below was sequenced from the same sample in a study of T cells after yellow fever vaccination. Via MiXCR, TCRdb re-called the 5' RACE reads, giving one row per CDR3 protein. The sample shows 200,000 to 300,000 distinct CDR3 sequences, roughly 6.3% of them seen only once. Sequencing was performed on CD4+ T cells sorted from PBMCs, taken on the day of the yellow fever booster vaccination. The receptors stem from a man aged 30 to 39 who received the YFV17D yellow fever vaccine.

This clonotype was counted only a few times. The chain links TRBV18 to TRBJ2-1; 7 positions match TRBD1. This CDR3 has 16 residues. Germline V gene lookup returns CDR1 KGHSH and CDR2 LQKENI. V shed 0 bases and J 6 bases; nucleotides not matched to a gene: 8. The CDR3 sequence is CASSPPLRQGSNEQFF. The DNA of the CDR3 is TGTGCCAGCTCACCACCATTGAGACAGGGCAGCAATGAGCAGTTCTTC.

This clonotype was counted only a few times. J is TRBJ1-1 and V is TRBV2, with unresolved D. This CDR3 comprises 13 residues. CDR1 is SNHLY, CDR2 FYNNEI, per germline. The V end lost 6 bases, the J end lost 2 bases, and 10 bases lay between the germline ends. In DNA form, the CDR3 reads TGTGCCAGCAGCAGGAAAGAAAACACTGAAGCTTTCTTT. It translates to CASSRKENTEAFF.

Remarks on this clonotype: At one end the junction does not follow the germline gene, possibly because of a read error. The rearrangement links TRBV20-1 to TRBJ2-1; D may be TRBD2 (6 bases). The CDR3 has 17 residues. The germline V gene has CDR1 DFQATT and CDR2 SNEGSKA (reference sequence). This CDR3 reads CCARDVGRGSLVNEQFF. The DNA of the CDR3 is TGCTGTGCTAGGGACGTCGGGAGAGGCTCTTTGGTCAATGAGCAGTTCTTC.

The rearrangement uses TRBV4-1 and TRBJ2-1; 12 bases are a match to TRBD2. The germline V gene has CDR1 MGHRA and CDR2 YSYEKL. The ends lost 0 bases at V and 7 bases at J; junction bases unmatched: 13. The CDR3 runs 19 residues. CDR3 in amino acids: CASSQDRLAGASLGNEQFF. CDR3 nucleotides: TGCGCCAGCAGCCAAGATCGACTAGCGGGAGCCTCACTTGGGAATGAGCAGTTCTTC.

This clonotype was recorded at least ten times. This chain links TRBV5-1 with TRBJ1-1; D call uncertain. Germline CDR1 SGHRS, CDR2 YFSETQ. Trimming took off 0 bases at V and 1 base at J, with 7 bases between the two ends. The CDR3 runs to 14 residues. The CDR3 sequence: CASSLGHQNTEAFF. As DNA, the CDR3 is TGCGCCAGCAGCTTGGGACACCAGAACACTGAAGCTTTCTTT.

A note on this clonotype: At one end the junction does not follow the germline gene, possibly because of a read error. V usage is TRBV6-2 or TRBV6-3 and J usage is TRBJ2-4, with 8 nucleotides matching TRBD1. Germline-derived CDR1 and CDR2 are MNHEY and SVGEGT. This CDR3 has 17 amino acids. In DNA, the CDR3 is TGTGCCAGCCGTTACTCGTCGACAGGGGTAGCAAAAAACATTCAGTACTTC. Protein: CASRYSSTGVAKNIQYF.

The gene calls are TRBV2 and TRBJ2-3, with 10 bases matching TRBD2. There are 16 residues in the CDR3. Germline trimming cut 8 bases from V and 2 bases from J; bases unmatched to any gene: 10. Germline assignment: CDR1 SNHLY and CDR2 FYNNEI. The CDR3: CASQLRTSGYTDTQYF. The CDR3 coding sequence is TGTGCCAGCCAGCTTCGGACTAGCGGCTACACAGATACGCAGTATTTT.

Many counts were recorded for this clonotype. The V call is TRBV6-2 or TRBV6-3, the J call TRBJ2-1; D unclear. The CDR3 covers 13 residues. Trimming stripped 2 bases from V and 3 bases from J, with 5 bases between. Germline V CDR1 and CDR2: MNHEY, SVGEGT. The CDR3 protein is CASSYNYYNEQFF. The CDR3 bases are TGTGCCAGCAGTTACAACTACTACAATGAGCAGTTCTTC.

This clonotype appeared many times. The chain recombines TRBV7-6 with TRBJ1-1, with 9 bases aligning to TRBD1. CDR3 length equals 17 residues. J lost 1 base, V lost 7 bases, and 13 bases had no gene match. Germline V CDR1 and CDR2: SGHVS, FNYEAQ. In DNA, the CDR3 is TGTGCCAGCAACAGCTTAGTCGGGACAGGGACGAACACTGAAGCTTTCTTT. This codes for CASNSLVGTGTNTEAFF.

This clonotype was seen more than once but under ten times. For the CDR3, the DNA is TGCAGCGAACGACAGGGGTCAGATACGCAGTATTTT. Its protein product is CSERQGSDTQYF. The gene calls are TRBV29-1 and TRBJ2-3; 8 bases are shared with TRBD1. Germline assignment: CDR1 SQVTM and CDR2 ANQGSEA. Trimming cost V 7 bases and J 4 bases; bases outside gene matches: 4. The CDR3 runs 12 residues.

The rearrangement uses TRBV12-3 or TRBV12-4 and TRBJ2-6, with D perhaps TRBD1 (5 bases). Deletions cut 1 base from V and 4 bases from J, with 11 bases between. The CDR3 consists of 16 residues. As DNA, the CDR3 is TGTGCCAGCAGTTTAGAGTCAGGGTACGGGGCCAACGTCCTGACTTTC. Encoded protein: CASSLESGYGANVLTF.

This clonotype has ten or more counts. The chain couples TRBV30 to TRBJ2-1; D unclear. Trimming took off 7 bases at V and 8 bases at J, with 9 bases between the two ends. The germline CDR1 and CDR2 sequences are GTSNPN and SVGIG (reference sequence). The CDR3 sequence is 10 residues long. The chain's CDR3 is CAFIYDEQFF. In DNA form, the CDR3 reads TGTGCCTTTATATACGATGAGCAGTTCTTC.

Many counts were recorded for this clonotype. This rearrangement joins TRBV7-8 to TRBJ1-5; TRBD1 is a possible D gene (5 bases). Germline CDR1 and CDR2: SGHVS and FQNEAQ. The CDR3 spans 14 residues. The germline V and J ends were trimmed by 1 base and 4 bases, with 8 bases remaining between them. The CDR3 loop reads CASSLDRSNQPQHF. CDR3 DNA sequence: TGTGCCAGCAGCTTAGACAGGTCGAATCAGCCCCAGCATTTT.